Each of the 25 T cell receptor beta chains below was sequenced from the same sample in a study of neurological immune-mediated disorders. TCRdb reprocessed the 5' RACE reads with MiXCR, giving one entry per CDR3 protein. This table has more than 35,000 distinct CDR3 sequences, about 6% appearing once. The sequenced sample consisted of CD4+ T cells from blood. These receptors all stem from a woman aged 40 to 50 in good health.

This clonotype has a count of ten or more. The V call is TRBV7-2, the J call TRBJ2-2; TRBD1 agrees at 8 bases. The CDR3 sequence is 16 residues long. The V gene end was trimmed by 1 base and the J gene end by 4 bases; junction bases not matched to a gene: 5. The germline V gene encodes CDR1 SGHTA and CDR2 FQGNSA. The CDR3 region has the DNA TGTGCCAGCAGCTTAGTAAGCCAGGGGGCCACCGGGGAGCTGTTTTTT. Translating gives CASSLVSQGATGELFF.

Many counts were recorded for this clonotype. The chain uses TRBV9 and TRBJ1-1, with D hard to call. The germline gives CDR1 SGDLS, CDR2 YYNGEE. V shed 0 bases and J shed 5 bases, with 8 bases lying between them. The CDR3 is 13 residues long. The DNA for the CDR3 is TGTGCCAGCAGCGTAGGGTCGGGAACTGAAGCTTTCTTT. It yields the protein CASSVGSGTEAFF. Drawing the rest from reference TRBV9 and TRBJ1-1, the complete variable domain is DSGVTQTPKHLITATGQRVTLRCSPRSGDLSVYWYQQSLDQGLQFLIQYYNGEERAKGNILERFSAQQFPDLHSELNLSSLELGDSALYFCASSVGSGTEAFFGQGTRLTVV.

The sample holds many counts of this clonotype. The chain links TRBV27 to TRBJ1-1, with D possibly matching TRBD1 (5 bases). Trimming took off 6 bases at V and 4 bases at J, with 18 bases between the two ends. The CDR3 has 15 residues. Germline-derived CDR1 and CDR2 are MNHEY and SMNVEV (reference sequence). This CDR3 reads CASSPGGGWGTEAFF. The CDR3 nucleotides are TGTGCCAGCAGCCCCGGGGGGGGATGGGGCACTGAAGCTTTCTTT.

This clonotype occurred many times. V usage is TRBV7-2 and J usage is TRBJ2-2, with 9 bases matching TRBD2. The CDR3 contains 15 residues. Germline CDR1 reads SGHTA; CDR2 reads FQGNSA. V was clipped by 2 bases and J by 5 bases; unmatched bases: 3. The CDR3 nucleotides are TGTGCCAGCAGCTTAATGACTAGCGGAACCGGGGAGCTGTTTTTT. Translation gives CASSLMTSGTGELFF.

This clonotype appeared many times. This chain uses TRBV28 with TRBJ1-1; D gene unclear. This CDR3 spans 12 amino acids. V was cut by 7 bases and J by 6 bases, with 12 bases left in between. Germline-derived CDR1 and CDR2 are MDHEN and SYDVKM. The CDR3, as DNA: TGTGCCAGCATTTCATTCGGGCCTGAAGCTTTCTTT. This translates into CASISFGPEAFF. Full variable domain (outside the CDR3, taken from reference TRBV28 and TRBJ1-1): DVKVTQSSRYLVKRTGEKVFLECVQDMDHENMFWYRQDPGLGLRLIYFSYDVKMKEKGDIPEGYSVSREKKERFSLILESASTNQTSMYLCASISFGPEAFFGQGTRLTVV.

This clonotype was recorded a few times. The rearrangement links TRBV15 to TRBJ2-7; D may be TRBD1 (6 bases). In germline, CDR1 is LNHNV, CDR2 YYDKDF (reference sequence). V was clipped by 4 bases and J by 3 bases, with 16 bases between them. This CDR3 has 15 residues. CDR3 amino acids: CATSNDLLTGYEQYF. In DNA, the CDR3 is TGTGCCACCAGCAACGACCTCTTGACAGGCTACGAGCAGTACTTC.

This clonotype showed up many times. The chain links TRBV20-1 to TRBJ2-1, with D perhaps given as TRBD1 or TRBD2 (6 bases each). Germline CDR1 and CDR2: DFQATT and SNEGSKA (reference sequence). V shed 6 bases and J shed 0 bases, with 18 bases lying between them. There are 16 residues in the CDR3. The CDR3 bases are TGCAGTGCCCGGGGGCGGGGCAGGAGCTCCTACAATGAGCAGTTCTTC. It codes for CSARGRGRSSYNEQFF.

This clonotype was seen ten or more times. This chain connects TRBV9 to TRBJ2-6; 9 nucleotides match TRBD1. The trim removed 4 bases at V and 2 bases at J, leaving 7 bases unmatched. CDR1 and CDR2 (germline): SGDLS, YYNGEE. The CDR3 is made up of 17 amino acids. The CDR3 DNA reads TGTGCCAGCAGCTTCGGACAGGGGCGAACTGGGGCCAACGTCCTGACTTTC. Its translation: CASSFGQGRTGANVLTF.

This clonotype was observed at least ten times. This chain connects TRBV6-1 to TRBJ1-2, with D tentatively TRBD1 (6 bases). Germline lookup yields CDR1 MNHNS and CDR2 SASEGT. The CDR3 consists of 13 residues. The V end lost 4 bases, the J end lost 8 bases, and 14 bases lay between the germline ends. CDR3 nucleotide sequence: TGTGCCAGCAGTGTTACAGGGACGGGAGGCTACACCTTC. Translating gives CASSVTGTGGYTF.

There are many counts of this clonotype. The chain combines TRBV9 with TRBJ1-6; D call uncertain. Trimming removed 6 bases from V and 2 bases from J, with 6 bases in between. CDR3 size: 13 residues. Germline V gene data show CDR1 as SGDLS and CDR2 as YYNGEE. CDR3: CASTGPYNSPLHF. The CDR3 region has the DNA TGTGCCAGCACCGGACCCTATAATTCACCCCTCCACTTT. The whole variable domain, filled in from reference TRBV9 and TRBJ1-6, reads DSGVTQTPKHLITATGQRVTLRCSPRSGDLSVYWYQQSLDQGLQFLIQYYNGEERAKGNILERFSAQQFPDLHSELNLSSLELGDSALYFCASTGPYNSPLHFGNGTRLTVT.

This clonotype was recorded at least ten times. The rearrangement joins TRBV2 to TRBJ2-1; D may be TRBD2 (5 bases). CDR1 is SNHLY, CDR2 FYNNEI, per germline. Trimming took off 0 bases at V and 12 bases at J, with 15 bases between the two ends. The CDR3 runs 14 residues. For the CDR3, the DNA is TGTGCCAGCAGTGAAGCTACGGACTTTAGGATGCAGTTCTTC. It encodes CASSEATDFRMQFF. Combining the CDR3 with reference TRBV2 and TRBJ2-1 gives the whole variable domain EPEVTQTPSHQVTQMGQEVILRCVPISNHLYFYWYRQILGQKVEFLVSFYNNEISEKSEIFDDQFSVERPDGSNFTLKIRSTKLEDSAMYFCASSEATDFRMQFFGPGTRLTVL.

This clonotype has a count of ten or more. The V and J genes are TRBV9 and TRBJ2-3; D unclear. CDR3 length: 14 residues. The V and J ends lost 0 bases and 3 bases respectively, with 8 bases between them. From germline, CDR1 is SGDLS and CDR2 YYNGEE. The CDR3 spells CASSVDDGTDTQYF. The CDR3 region has the DNA TGTGCCAGCAGCGTAGACGATGGGACAGATACGCAGTATTTT.

The rearrangement links TRBV7-2 to TRBJ2-7, with TRBD2 identical over 7 bases. V shed 2 bases, J shed 6 bases, and the junction held 10 bases outside the gene matches. Germline CDR1 reads SGHTA; CDR2 reads FQGNSA. The CDR3 is 15 residues long. CDR3 nucleotides: TGTGCCAGCAGCTTAATTCCGACTAGCCCTCCCGAGCAGTACTTC. It encodes CASSLIPTSPPEQYF.

This clonotype was seen at least ten times. The chain employs TRBV20-1 and TRBJ1-2; no reliable D call. Between the trimmed V and J ends, which lost 0 bases and 6 bases, there was a span of 14 bases. CDR1 DFQATT and CDR2 SNEGSKA come from the germline V gene (reference sequence). The CDR3 consists of 14 residues. The CDR3 nucleotides read TGCAGTGCTAGAGATGGCAGATTGGTGGATGGCTACACCTTC. It is translated as CSARDGRLVDGYTF.

At least ten counts were recorded for this clonotype. This sequence joins TRBV7-2 and TRBJ2-3; D gene unclear. Germline CDR1 reads SGHTA; CDR2 reads FQGNSA. The CDR3 loop spans 14 amino acids. Trimming took 2 bases from V and 0 from J, leaving 6 bases between them. DNA for the CDR3: TGTGCCAGCAGCTTACTCCTCAGCACAGATACGCAGTATTTT. Translation gives CASSLLLSTDTQYF.

This clonotype was seen many times. The junction differs from germline at one of its ends, possibly a read error. The J gene is TRBJ2-1, the V gene TRBV7-7; possibly TRBD1 for D (5 bases). Germline V gene sequence: CDR1 SSHAT, CDR2 FNYEAQ (reference sequence). The CDR3 spans 16 residues. The CDR3 region is CASSLGAGLTYNEQFF. The CDR3 coding sequence is TGTGCTAGCAGCTTAGGGGCAGGGCTTACCTACAATGAGCAGTTCTTC.

The rearrangement uses TRBV20-1 and TRBJ2-1, with D perhaps matching TRBD2 (6 bases). The ends were cut back, 7 bases at V and 12 bases at J, with 19 bases in the middle. The CDR3 spans 12 residues. Germline V lookup: CDR1 DFQATT, CDR2 SNEGSKA (reference sequence). The CDR3 DNA reads TGCAGTGTCCTAGCGAGTAATATGCGGCAGTTCTTC. Amino acids: CSVLASNMRQFF.

The table lists this clonotype with many counts. This sequence joins TRBV20-1 and TRBJ2-3; TRBD1 matches 11 bases. The CDR3 covers 16 residues. The germline V gene has CDR1 DFQATT and CDR2 SNEGSKA (reference sequence). J gave up 5 bases and V 3 bases, and 10 bases lay outside the gene matches. The CDR3 sequence: CSARIPRGQGGDTQYF. The CDR3 DNA is TGCAGTGCTAGGATTCCCCGGGGACAGGGGGGAGATACGCAGTATTTT.

This clonotype was observed at least ten times. The chain has TRBV6-4 and TRBJ2-3; D not resolved. Germline V gene data show CDR1 as MRHNA and CDR2 as SNTAGT. The ends were cut back, 4 bases at V and 1 base at J, with 12 bases in the middle. The CDR3 contains 15 residues. The CDR3 spells CASSALKGGTDTQYF. Written as DNA, the CDR3 is TGTGCCAGCAGTGCCTTAAAGGGTGGCACAGATACGCAGTATTTT.

This clonotype was recorded many times. The chain couples TRBV9 to TRBJ2-2; D remains ambiguous. Germline V gene data show CDR1 as SGDLS and CDR2 as YYNGEE. CDR3 size: 15 residues. Trimming removed 0 bases at V and 1 base at J, with 7 bases between. The CDR3 is CASSVGPRNTGELFF. DNA for the CDR3: TGTGCCAGCAGCGTAGGCCCGAGGAACACCGGGGAGCTGTTTTTT.

With regard to this clonotype: A much larger clone differs by one base, so this may be a read error. This sequence joins TRBV14 and TRBJ2-6, with TRBD1 as a possible D gene (5 bases). The CDR3 has 16 amino acids. Germline V CDR1 and CDR2: SGHDN, FVKESK. The CDR3 DNA reads as TGTGCCAGCGGGATAGGAAGGGGCTCTGGGTCCAACGTCCTGACTTTC. Protein sequence: CASGIGRGSGSNVLTF.

This clonotype showed up many times. The chain has TRBV20-1 and TRBJ2-2; 7 bases align to TRBD1. The V gene's germline CDR1 is DFQATT and CDR2 SNEGSKA (reference sequence). The CDR3 consists of 17 residues. V lost 0 bases and J lost 4; bases outside the gene matches: 11. DNA for the CDR3: TGCAGTGCTAGAGATCCTACAGGGGCCTCGGGCACCGGGGAGCTGTTTTTT. It is translated as CSARDPTGASGTGELFF.

CDR3 DNA sequence: TGTGCCAGCAGCTTGGTCCCTATTCGAGGCAATGAGCAGTTCTTC. It codes for CASSLVPIRGNEQFF. The chain has TRBV7-9 and TRBJ2-1; D unclear. The CDR3 length is 15 residues. Trimming removed 3 bases from V and 6 bases from J, with 15 bases in between. Germline V CDR1 and CDR2: SEHNR, FQNEAQ (reference sequence).

Many counts were recorded for this clonotype. The gene calls are TRBV5-8 and TRBJ1-2, with D uncertain. The V end was cut by 6 bases, the J end by 7 bases, with 16 bases between. Per the germline V gene, CDR1 is SGHTS and CDR2 is YDEGEE. This CDR3 region has 13 residues. The CDR3 DNA reads TGTGCCAGCACCTCCGGGCGGATAGGTGGCTACACCTTC. This sequence encodes CASTSGRIGGYTF.

Ten or more counts support this clonotype. This chain connects TRBV5-1 to TRBJ2-5, with D possibly TRBD2 on 6 matching bases. Germline V gene sequence: CDR1 SGHRS, CDR2 YFSETQ. Deletions cut 1 base from V and 4 bases from J, with 8 bases between. The CDR3 contains 13 residues. CDR3 coding DNA: TGCGCCAGCAGCTTGCACGGGAGAGAGACCCAGTACTTC. Translated: CASSLHGRETQYF. Combining the CDR3 with reference TRBV5-1 and TRBJ2-5 gives the whole variable domain KAGVTQTPRYLIKTRGQQVTLSCSPISGHRSVSWYQQTPGQGLQFLFEYFSETQRNKGNFPGRFSGRQFSNSRSEMNVSTLELGDSALYLCASSLHGRETQYFGPGTRLLVL.